This TCR beta chain was identified in a study of blood T cell repertoires in COVID-19. On the study more broadly: Whether acute or convalescent, the COVID-19 samples came from the United States, Italy and Spain.

This CDR3 is 13 amino acids long. J gave up 3 bases and V 5 bases, and 1 base lay outside the gene matches. Germline V gene lookup returns CDR1 SEHNR and CDR2 FQNEAQ (reference sequence). In the original processing: The assay estimated nucleated cells by amplifying reference gene primers. Profiling relied on immunoSEQ multiplex PCR, and the TCRdb table lists in-frame clones only, not all of them. V and J calls and clone size are given by that table; D and trimming were obtained from the DNA. The data hold some 99,000 clones, with approximately 82% observed a single time. J is TRBJ2-7 and V is TRBV7-9; the match to TRBD1 covers 10 bases. The sample taken for sequencing was peripheral blood. The receptor's source is a woman of 80 years or more with active or convalescent COVID-19. CDR3: CASSRDRGYEQYF. The CDR3 DNA is TGTGCCAGCAGCAGGGACAGGGGCTACGAGCAGTACTTC.